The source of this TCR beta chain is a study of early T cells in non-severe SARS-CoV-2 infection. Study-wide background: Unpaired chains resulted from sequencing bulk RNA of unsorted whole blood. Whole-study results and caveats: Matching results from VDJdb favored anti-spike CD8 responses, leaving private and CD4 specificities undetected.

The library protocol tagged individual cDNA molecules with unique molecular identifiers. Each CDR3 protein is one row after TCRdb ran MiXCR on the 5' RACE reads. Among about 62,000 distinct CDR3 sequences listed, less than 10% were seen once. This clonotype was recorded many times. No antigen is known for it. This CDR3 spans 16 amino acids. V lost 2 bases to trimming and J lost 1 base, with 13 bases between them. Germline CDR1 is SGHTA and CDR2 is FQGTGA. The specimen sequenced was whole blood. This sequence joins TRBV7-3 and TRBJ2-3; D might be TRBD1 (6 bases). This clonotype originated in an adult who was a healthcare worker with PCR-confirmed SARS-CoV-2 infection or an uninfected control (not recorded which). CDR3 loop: CASSLGQLGGTDTQYF. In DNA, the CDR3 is TGTGCCAGCAGCTTAGGACAGCTGGGCGGCACAGATACGCAGTATTTT.